The 19 T cell receptor beta chains reported below all come from one sample, sequenced in a study of cytomegalovirus exposure and HLA in healthy donors. With 60 Vbeta and 13 Jbeta primers, the PCR was carried out. Some clones are missing from TCRdb's copy, which holds only in-frame ones; the method was immunoSEQ multiplex PCR. In the table there are roughly 99,000 clones, roughly 87% of which are singletons. The sequenced material came from PBMCs. The origin of the receptors is a man aged 25 to 40 in good health and CMV-seropositive.

The chain couples TRBV25-1 to TRBJ2-3; D is unresolved. The CDR3 runs to 12 residues. V was pared by 4 bases and J by 5 bases, with 7 bases between. Germline CDR1 reads MGHDK; CDR2 reads SYGVNS. The CDR3 loop is CASSGPGDTQYF. The DNA of the CDR3 is TGTGCCAGCAGTGGGCCGGGAGATACGCAGTATTTT. Full variable domain (missing parts from reference TRBV25-1 and TRBJ2-3): EADIYQTPRYLVIGTGKKITLECSQTMGHDKMYWYQQDPGMELHLIHYSYGVNSTEKGDLSSESTVSRIRTEHFPLTLESARPSHTSQYLCASSGPGDTQYFGPGTRLTVL.

The V gene is TRBV5-4, the J gene TRBJ2-5; 14 nucleotides match TRBD2. V shed 5 bases and J 5 bases; nucleotides not matched to a gene: 2. CDR3 length equals 14 residues. The germline gives CDR1 SGHNT, CDR2 YYREEE (reference sequence). In DNA, the CDR3 is TGTGCCAGCAGAGGGACTAGCGGGGGTGAGACCCAGTACTTC. Encoded protein: CASRGTSGGETQYF.

This clone was picked up one time. The chain couples TRBV18 to TRBJ2-3; 7 bases line up with TRBD2. V trimming: 3 bases; J trimming: 2 bases; junction bases outside the gene matches: 8. Germline V gene sequence: CDR1 KGHSH, CDR2 LQKENI. CDR3 length: 16 residues. The CDR3 sequence: CASSPQYLADTDTQYF. In DNA form, the CDR3 reads TGTGCCAGCTCACCTCAGTACCTAGCGGACACAGATACGCAGTATTTT.

The V gene is TRBV7-6, the J gene TRBJ1-3, with 8 bases fitting TRBD1. Germline CDR1 is SGHVS and CDR2 is FNYEAQ. After removal of 5 bases from V and 2 bases from J, the junction contained 8 bases not matched to a gene. This CDR3 comprises 16 residues. CDR3 loop: CASSPTGVDTGNTIYF. The CDR3 DNA reads as TGTGCCAGCAGCCCGACAGGGGTAGACACTGGAAACACCATATATTTT.

The chain is built from TRBV12-5 and TRBJ2-7; 9 bases line up with TRBD1. Germline loops: CDR1 LGHNT, CDR2 FRNRAP. The J segment lost 2 bases and the V segment lost 7 bases, leaving 6 bases of the junction unmatched. The CDR3 is 14 residues long. CDR3 in DNA: TGTGCTAGTGCTTGGACAGGGGACGCCTACGAGCAGTACTTC. Its protein is CASAWTGDAYEQYF. Together with reference TRBV12-5 and TRBJ2-7, the CDR3 gives the full variable domain: DARVTQTPRHKVTEMGQEVTMRCQPILGHNTVFWYRQTMMQGLELLAYFRNRAPLDDSGMPKDRFSAEMPDATLATLKIQPSEPRDSAVYFCASAWTGDAYEQYFGPGTRLTVT.

The chain employs TRBV5-1 and TRBJ2-7, with D hard to call. Trimming took off 4 bases at V and 3 bases at J, with 17 bases between the two ends. The CDR3 loop spans 15 amino acids. Germline V gene data show CDR1 as SGHRS and CDR2 as YFSETQ. CDR3 nucleotides: TGCGCCAGCAGCCCTTCGCTGCGGCTTAACTACGAGCAGTACTTC. This gives the protein CASSPSLRLNYEQYF.

This clone was detected only once. CDR3 DNA sequence: TGTGCCTGGAGTCTAGCGGGGAACACTGAAGCTTTCTTT. Amino acids: CAWSLAGNTEAFF. V usage is TRBV30 and J usage is TRBJ1-1; D not resolved. The germline gives CDR1 GTSNPN, CDR2 SVGIG (reference sequence). Trimming left V 2 bases short and J 1 base short, with 8 bases between. CDR3 length: 13 residues.

The chain is built from TRBV2 and TRBJ1-1, with D unclear. The V end was cut by 6 bases, the J end by 4 bases, with 6 bases between. The germline V gene has CDR1 SNHLY and CDR2 FYNNEI. CDR3 length: 11 amino acids. This CDR3 is CASRGVTEAFF. CDR3 coding DNA: TGTGCCAGCAGGGGAGTCACTGAAGCTTTCTTT.

This chain uses TRBV30 with TRBJ2-7, with D tentatively TRBD1 (6 bases). Trimming pared 5 bases from V and 2 bases from J, leaving 16 bases between. Germline assignment: CDR1 GTSNPN and CDR2 SVGIG (reference sequence). The CDR3 is 14 residues long. This CDR3 reads CAWVPGDKTYEQYF. CDR3 DNA sequence: TGTGCCTGGGTCCCAGGGGATAAGACCTACGAGCAGTACTTC.

The V call is TRBV5-1, the J call TRBJ1-2; TRBD1 might be the D (6 bases). Trimming pared 4 bases from V and 1 base from J, leaving 8 bases between. CDR1 and CDR2 from the germline V gene are SGHRS and YFSETQ. The CDR3 extends over 13 amino acids. CDR3 nucleotide sequence: TGCGCCAGCAGCATGGACAGTAACTATGGCTACACCTTC. Protein: CASSMDSNYGYTF.

The CDR3 DNA reads as TGCGCCAGCAGCCAGATGGAACTAGCGGGGGGGGCCTACGAGCAGTACTTC. It specifies CASSQMELAGGAYEQYF. This chain links TRBV4-1 with TRBJ2-7; 13 positions agree with TRBD2. Germline V gene sequence: CDR1 MGHRA, CDR2 YSYEKL. The CDR3 totals 17 residues. Unmatched junction bases numbered 7, after V lost 3 bases and J lost 2 bases.

The gene calls are TRBV19 and TRBJ1-5; D is unresolved. CDR3 size: 12 residues. Germline CDR1 and CDR2: LNHDA and SQIVND (reference sequence). Trimming removed 3 bases from V and 4 bases from J, with 4 bases in between. CDR3 sequence: CASSISNQPQHF. Here the CDR3 DNA reads TGTGCCAGTAGTATTTCTAATCAGCCCCAGCATTTT.

This sequence joins TRBV7-9 and TRBJ2-5; D is possibly TRBD2 (6 bases). The CDR3 contains 13 residues. V lost 5 bases, J lost 2 bases, and 9 bases lay in between. Looked up from germline, CDR1 is SEHNR and CDR2 is FQNEAQ (reference sequence). The CDR3 protein is CASSGSGQETQYF. The DNA for the CDR3 is TGTGCCAGCAGCGGAAGCGGGCAAGAGACCCAGTACTTC.

Details on this clone: Other DNA sequences in this specimen translate into the identical CDR3. The V and J genes are TRBV14 and TRBJ1-1; D is possibly TRBD1 (5 bases). This CDR3 has 13 amino acids. The V end lost 2 bases, the J end lost 3 bases, and 7 bases lay between the germline ends. CDR1 is SGHDN, CDR2 FVKESK, per germline. CDR3 residues: CASSQQGYTEAFF. The CDR3 coding sequence is TGTGCCAGCAGCCAACAGGGATACACTGAAGCTTTCTTT. The variable domain in full, completed from reference TRBV14 and TRBJ1-1, reads EAGVTQFPSHSVIEKGQTVTLRCDPISGHDNLYWYRRVMGKEIKFLLHFVKESKQDESGMPNNRFLAERTGGTYSTLKVQPAELEDSGVYFCASSQQGYTEAFFGQGTRLTVV.

Turning to this clone: The junction departs from germline at one end; a sequencing error may be responsible. The chain links TRBV7-9 to TRBJ1-2, with TRBD1 identical over 9 bases. Germline loops: CDR1 SEHNR, CDR2 FQNEAQ (reference sequence). There are 12 residues in the CDR3. In nucleotides, the CDR3 is TGTGCCAGCAGCTTAGTCCCACAGGGGGCCGTCTTC. Translating gives CASSLVPQGAVF.

The gene calls are TRBV11-3 and TRBJ2-7, with TRBD2 as a possible D gene (6 bases). The V gene lost 5 bases and the J gene lost 2 bases, with 19 bases spanning the gap. Germline V gives CDR1 SGHNT, CDR2 YENEEA. There are 16 residues in the CDR3. Here the CDR3 DNA reads TGTGCCAGCAGCCCCCGGGGAGGCAGACTAACCTACGAGCAGTACTTC. Encoded protein: CASSPRGGRLTYEQYF.

This rearrangement joins TRBV10-1 to TRBJ2-1; TRBD1 matches 9 bases. Germline CDR1 and CDR2: WNHNN and SYGVQD (reference sequence). CDR3 length: 14 residues. J gave up 8 bases and V 7 bases, and 9 bases lay outside the gene matches. The CDR3 loop is CASNPGTGTDEQFF. The CDR3 nucleotides read TGCGCCAGCAATCCCGGGACAGGGACCGATGAGCAGTTCTTC.

The table lists this clone with a count of one. Relative to the germline gene, one junction end is altered; a read error may explain this. This chain uses TRBV7-9 with TRBJ2-1; no reliable D call. This CDR3 spans 10 amino acids. Looked up from germline, CDR1 is SEHNR and CDR2 is FQNEAQ (reference sequence). The CDR3 here is CSSSPFEQFF. Written as DNA, the CDR3 is TGTTCCAGCAGCCCCTTCGAGCAGTTCTTC.

This chain connects TRBV2 to TRBJ1-4, with 8 bases that match TRBD1. This CDR3 region has 15 residues. V gave up 6 bases and J gave up 1 base; unmatched junction bases: 4. Looked up from germline, CDR1 is SNHLY and CDR2 is FYNNEI. The CDR3 DNA reads TGTGCCAGCAGAGACGACAGGGGAACTAATGAAAAACTGTTTTTT. Its translation is CASRDDRGTNEKLFF.